Given below is one T cell receptor beta chain in context. Its antigen target is currently unknown. The record has no base qualities; no much larger clone is one base away. Libraries were prepared through 5' RACE. The instrument given in TCRdb is Illumina HiSeq 2500. The second PCR ran for roughly 6 to 11 cycles and used a J-beta primer mix along with a sample-barcoded 5' primer. A unique molecular identifier was introduced onto each TCR beta cDNA molecule by a template-switch 5' adaptor carrying 12 random nucleotides. Each sample yielded at least 2.5 million CDR3-containing paired-end reads. All of the RNA was converted into first-strand cDNA using the Mint cDNA synthesis kit, with a TRBC-specific oligonucleotide serving as the primer. Following uracil-DNA glycosylase treatment, a first 18-cycle PCR with universal primers M1SS and BC2_uni_R was performed on all cDNA. On the authors' methods: Normalization of each sample was performed by random selection of 1 million high-quality reads, each carrying a distinct molecular identifier. Instead of being binned into consensus sequences, reads that shared molecular identifiers were thrown out. MiTCR, set to a Q25 quality threshold and the strictest error-elimination algorithm, was used for CDR3 identification, clonotype clustering and error correction. A nonparametric unseen species model with Euler transformation was used to estimate lower-bound total TCR beta diversity. Starting from the raw public reads, TCRdb applied fastp trimming at Q25, assembled clones with MiXCR and retained in-frame beta chains. Rows merge per CDR3 protein into single entries with the most common DNA and genes. The V and J calls were determined by TCRdb, not by the authors. The sample contains about 1.6 million distinct CDR3 sequences, around 36% of them found a single time. The ten largest clones add up to around 10% of the sample.

Donors were about 36 systemically healthy Caucasian individuals from Russia aged roughly 6 to 90 years. Ten milliliters of peripheral blood were drawn from each donor into EDTA-treated Vacutainer tubes. Ficoll-Paque density-gradient centrifugation was used to isolate PBMCs, with at least 7 million obtained per sample. Total RNA was extracted from PBMCs with Trizol reagent, with at least 6 micrograms obtained per sample. Naive CD45RAhigh/CD27high T cell percentages were measured by flow cytometry on a PBMC aliquot from every donor. Including cysteine and phenylalanine, the CDR3 has 14 amino acids. The only DNA kept is the CDR3, 42 bases in frame from the first base. The germline V gene yields MNHEY for CDR1 and SVGAGI for CDR2. V was cut back by 1 base and J by 2 bases, leaving a gap of 5 bases between them. The data originate from a study of blood T cells in healthy people across ages (dated by TCRdb to the mid-2010s). Background on the whole study: In model experiments, roughly one uniquely barcoded TCR beta cDNA molecule per two T cells was captured by template switching. The donors were divided into four age groups: young (average approximately 15 years), middle-aged (about 41), aged (about 60) and long-lived (about 79). Using the same blood draw, the study looked at two additional independent replicas of 1 million unique cDNA reads for two donors, one aged 18 to 30 and the other aged 80 or older. Donors of different ages were randomly distributed across sequencing lanes to avoid experimental bias. To track age-related changes in TCR beta repertoire diversity, the study relied on deep sequencing normalized with unique cDNA molecular identifiers.

The study at large found these results: As age increased, observed TCR beta diversity per million T cells dropped in a roughly linear way, and a significant reduction was already evident by age about 36. Because the CMV infection status of the donors was unknown, age-related changes in expanded clonotypes may potentially have been confounded. Because profiling used bulk unsorted PBMCs, naive and antigen-experienced compartments could not be compared conclusively. Compared with the aged group, the long-lived group had more naive CD4+ T cells, fewer expanded clones and increased TCR diversity, a pattern suggesting age selection. The percentage of naive T cells measured by flow cytometry correlated strongly with observed TCR beta diversity. Estimates of total diversity based on one million sequenced T cells were regarded as lower bounds and as underestimates.

The sequenced sample was blood. The V and J segments used are TRBV6-5 and TRBJ2-2, with no reliable assignment of the D segment. This sequence originates from a woman aged 30 to 39 in good health. The DNA reads TGTGCCAGCAGTTACTGGATAAACACCGGGGAGCTGTTTTTT. Protein translation: CASSYWINTGELFF.